This record covers a single T cell receptor (beta chain). Libraries were prepared by immunoSEQ multiplex PCR; TCRdb keeps only in-frame clonotypes and omits some of them. Of roughly 17,000 clones in the sample, more than 70% were seen once. The data were obtained in a study of T cell changes during pregnancy in multiple sclerosis. This CDR3 is 15 amino acids long. Germline CDR1 is PRHDT and CDR2 is FYEKMQ (reference sequence). The V end was cut by 2 bases, the J end by 2 bases, with 12 bases between. This chain joins TRBV13 and TRBJ1-2; possibly TRBD1 for D (6 bases). This receptor was obtained from a female donor with multiple sclerosis, enrolled in a pregnancy study. The sequenced sample was CD8+ T cells from peripheral blood mononuclear cells, obtained after pregnancy. The CDR3 DNA follows: TGTGCCAGCAGCTTACCGGAAGGACAGAACTATGGCTACACCTTC. Translation: CASSLPEGQNYGYTF.